The 5 T cell receptor beta chains reported below all come from one sample, sequenced in a study of T cell repertoires in cytomegalovirus infection. Via MiXCR, TCRdb re-called the reads, giving one row per CDR3 protein. The data hold about 150,000 distinct CDR3 sequences, with around a quarter observed a single time. Sequencing was done on a sample of PBMCs. The receptors shown here come from a human donor in good health (CMV status not recorded). Some clones in this sample may be carry-over from other donors' samples.

This rearrangement joins TRBV28 to TRBJ1-2; a possible D gene is TRBD1 (5 bases). CDR1 and CDR2 (germline): MDHEN, SYDVKM. The length of the CDR3 is 15 residues. V dropped 2 bases and J dropped 0 bases, with 10 bases sitting between them. CDR3 loop: CASSLEGTTNYGYTF. As DNA, the CDR3 is TGTGCCAGCAGTTTAGAAGGGACCACTAACTATGGCTACACCTTC.

The chain employs TRBV2 and TRBJ2-5, with TRBD1 matching over 11 bases. There are 15 residues in the CDR3. The germline V gene encodes CDR1 SNHLY and CDR2 FYNNEI. V was clipped by 6 bases and J by 5 bases; unmatched bases: 8. The CDR3 is CASSGGTGGQETQYF. The CDR3 coding sequence is TGTGCCAGCAGCGGTGGGACAGGGGGACAGGAGACCCAGTACTTC.

This clonotype was seen more than once but under ten times. The genes are TRBV2 and TRBJ2-1; D is possibly TRBD1 (5 bases). The ends were cut back, 6 bases at V and 7 bases at J, with 16 bases in the middle. The germline V gene encodes CDR1 SNHLY and CDR2 FYNNEI. This CDR3 spans 14 amino acids. The CDR3 here is CASSTSAGLNEQFF. CDR3 nucleotide sequence: TGTGCCAGCAGCACGTCGGCAGGGTTGAATGAGCAGTTCTTC.

This clonotype has a count of ten or more. V usage is TRBV28 and J usage is TRBJ2-1, with D tentatively TRBD2 (6 bases). The CDR3 has 14 amino acids. CDR1 is MDHEN, CDR2 SYDVKM, per germline. V lost 7 bases to trimming and J lost 4 bases, with 14 bases between them. In DNA form, the CDR3 reads TGTGCCAGCAAGGGACTCGGGGCGTACAATGAGCAGTTCTTC. As protein: CASKGLGAYNEQFF.

This clonotype was counted ten times or more. The chain joins TRBV7-2 to TRBJ2-2; no reliable D call. This CDR3 region has 13 residues. The V end was cut by 7 bases, the J end by 5 bases, with 11 bases between. Per the germline V gene, CDR1 is SGHTA and CDR2 is FQGNSA. DNA for the CDR3: TGTGCCAGCACCGTCGCGGATACCGGGGAGCTGTTTTTT. Protein sequence: CASTVADTGELFF.